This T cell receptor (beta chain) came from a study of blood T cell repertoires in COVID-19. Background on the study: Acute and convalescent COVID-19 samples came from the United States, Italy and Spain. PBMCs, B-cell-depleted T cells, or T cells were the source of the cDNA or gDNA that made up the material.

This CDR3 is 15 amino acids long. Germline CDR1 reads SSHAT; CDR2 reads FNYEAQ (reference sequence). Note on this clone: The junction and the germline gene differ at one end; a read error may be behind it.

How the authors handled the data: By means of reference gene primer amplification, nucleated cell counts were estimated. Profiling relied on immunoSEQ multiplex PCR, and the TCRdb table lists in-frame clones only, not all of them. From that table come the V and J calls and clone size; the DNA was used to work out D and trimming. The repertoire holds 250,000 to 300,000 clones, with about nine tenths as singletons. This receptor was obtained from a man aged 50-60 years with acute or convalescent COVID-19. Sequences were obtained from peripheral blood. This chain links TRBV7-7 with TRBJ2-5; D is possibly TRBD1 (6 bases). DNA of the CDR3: TGTGCTAGCAGCCCATTCAGGGGCCCCCAAGAGACCCAGTACTTC. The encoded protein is CASSPFRGPQETQYF.